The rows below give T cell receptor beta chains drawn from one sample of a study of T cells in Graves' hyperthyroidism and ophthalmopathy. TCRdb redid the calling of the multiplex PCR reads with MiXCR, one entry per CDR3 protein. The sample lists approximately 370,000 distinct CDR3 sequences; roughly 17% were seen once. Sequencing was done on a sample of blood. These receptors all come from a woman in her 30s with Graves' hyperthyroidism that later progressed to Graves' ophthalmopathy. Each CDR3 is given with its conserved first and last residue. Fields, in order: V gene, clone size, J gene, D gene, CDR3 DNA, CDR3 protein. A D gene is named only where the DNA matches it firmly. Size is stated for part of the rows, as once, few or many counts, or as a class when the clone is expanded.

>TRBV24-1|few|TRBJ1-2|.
TGTGCCACTCGGGACGATCAATATGGCTACACCTTC
CATRDDQYGYTF
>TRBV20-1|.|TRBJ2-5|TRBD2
TGCAGTGCGAAATCTCTAGCGGGTGTGAGAGAGACCCAGTACTTC
CSAKSLAGVRETQYF
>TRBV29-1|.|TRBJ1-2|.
TGCAGCGTTCTCGGAGCAAGGGATAACTATGGCTACACCTTC
CSVLGARDNYGYTF
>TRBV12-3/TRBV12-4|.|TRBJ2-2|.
TGTGCCAGCAGCCCTACTAGAAACACCGGGGAGCTGTTTTTT
CASSPTRNTGELFF
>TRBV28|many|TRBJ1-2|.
TGTGCCAGCAGTTTCGCCCAGGACTATGGCTACACCTTC
CASSFAQDYGYTF
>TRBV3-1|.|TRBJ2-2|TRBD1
TGTGCCAGCAGCGACCAGGGGGCCGGGGAGCTGTTTTTT
CASSDQGAGELFF
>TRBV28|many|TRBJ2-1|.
TGTGCCAGCACCGGGATTGGTGTGTGGGAGCAGTTCTTC
CASTGIGVWEQFF
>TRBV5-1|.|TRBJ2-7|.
TGCGCCAGCAGCTTAAGTGGGGGGGCGGTCTACGAGCAGTACTTC
CASSLSGGAVYEQYF
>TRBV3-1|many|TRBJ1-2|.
TGTGCCAGCAGCCGTTCGACAGGATCCTATGGCTACACCTTC
CASSRSTGSYGYTF
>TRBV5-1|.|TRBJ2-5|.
TGTGCCAGCAGCCAAGGTCTAAAAGAGACCCAGTACTTC
CASSQGLKETQYF
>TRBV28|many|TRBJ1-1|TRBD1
TGTGCCAGCAGTCCTACGGGGACAGGCTTTGAAGCTTTCTTT
CASSPTGTGFEAFF
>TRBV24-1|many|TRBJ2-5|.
TGTGCCACCAGTGATTTTAGGGTTGCAGGGAAGGAGACCCAGTACTTC
CATSDFRVAGKETQYF
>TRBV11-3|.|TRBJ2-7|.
TGTGCCAGCAGCTTACCAGGGATGAACGAGCAGTACTTC
CASSLPGMNEQYF
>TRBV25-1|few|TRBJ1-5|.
TGTGCCAGCAGTGAATATTGGGGGCCCCAGCATTTT
CASSEYWGPQHF
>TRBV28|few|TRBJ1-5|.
TGTGCCAGCAGTTTGGCCCATGTAATCAATCAGCCCCAGCATTTT
CASSLAHVINQPQHF
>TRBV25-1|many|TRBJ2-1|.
TGTGCCAGCAGTGAATTTGGGGACAAGGGTGGAGAGCAGTTCTTC
CASSEFGDKGGEQFF
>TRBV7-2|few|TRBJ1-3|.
TGTGCCAGCAGCTTATTGAACACCATATATTTT
CASSLLNTIYF
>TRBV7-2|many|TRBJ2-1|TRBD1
TGTGCCAGCAGCCCTCGACCTGGACAGGAGTCTCGCTTTAAGAAGTTCTTC
CASSPRPGQESRFKKFF
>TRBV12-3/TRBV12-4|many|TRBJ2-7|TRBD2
TGTGCCAGCAGTCTGGGACTAGCGGGAACCTACGAGCAGTACTTC
CASSLGLAGTYEQYF
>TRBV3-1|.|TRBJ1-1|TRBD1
TGTGCCAGCAGCCACGGGATGGACAGGGACTCCACTGAAGCTTTCTTT
CASSHGMDRDSTEAFF
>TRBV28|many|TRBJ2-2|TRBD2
TGTGCCAGCAGTTTATTGCCTAGCGGGGGGGCCGGCACCGGGGAGCTGTTTTTT
CASSLLPSGGAGTGELFF
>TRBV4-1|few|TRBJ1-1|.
TGCGCCAGCAGCCAAGTACAGGGAATGAACACTGAAGCTTTCTTT
CASSQVQGMNTEAFF
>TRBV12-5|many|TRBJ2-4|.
TGTGCTAGTGGTTTGTCCCGTGGTCGGCAAGCCAAAAACATTCAGTACTTC
CASGLSRGRQAKNIQYF
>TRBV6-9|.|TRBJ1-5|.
TGTGCCAGCAGTTACCGTGCGGCACTGAATCAGCCCCAGCATTTT
CASSYRAALNQPQHF
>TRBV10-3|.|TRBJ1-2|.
TGTGCCATCAGTGAAGGGCCCGCATTCTACACCTTC
CAISEGPAFYTF
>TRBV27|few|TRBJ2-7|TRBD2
TGTGCCAGCAGTCCCCGCGGGAGGGCCCTCTACGAGCAGTACTTC
CASSPRGRALYEQYF
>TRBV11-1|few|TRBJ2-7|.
TGTGCCAGCAGCGATAAATACATCTCCTACGAGCAGTACTTC
CASSDKYISYEQYF
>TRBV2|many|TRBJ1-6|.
TGTGCCAGCATTTCGGGGCTTTTTAATTCACCCCTCCACTTT
CASISGLFNSPLHF
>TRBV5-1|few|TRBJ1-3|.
TGCGCCAGCAGCTTGGCCGGTATTGGCCCTGGAAACACCATATATTTT
CASSLAGIGPGNTIYF
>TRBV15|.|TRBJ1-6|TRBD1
TGTGCCACCAGCACCGAGGACAGGGGCGTACATAATTCACCCCTCCACTTT
CATSTEDRGVHNSPLHF
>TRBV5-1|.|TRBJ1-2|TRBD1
TGCGCCAGCAGCCCGGACGGGACAGGGACCTATGGCTACACCTTC
CASSPDGTGTYGYTF
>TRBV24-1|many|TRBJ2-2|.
TGTGCCACCAGTTCGAACTACCGGGACACTGCTACACCGCAGGAGCTGTTTTTT
CATSSNYRDTATPQELFF
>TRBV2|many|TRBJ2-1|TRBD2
TGTGCCAGCAGTCGACTAGCTCCGAGCTCCTACAATGAGCAGTTCTTC
CASSRLAPSSYNEQFF
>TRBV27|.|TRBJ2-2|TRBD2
TGTGCCAGCAGTTTACGCCGGGAGGCAAAGAACACCGGGGAGCTGTTTTTT
CASSLRREAKNTGELFF
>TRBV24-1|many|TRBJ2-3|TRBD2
TGTGCCACCAGCGATGAAGCTAGCGGGAGTGTAGATACGCAGTATTTT
CATSDEASGSVDTQYF
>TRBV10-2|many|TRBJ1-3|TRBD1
TGCGCCAGCAGTGATAGGACAGGCTCGGCGGGAAACACCATATATTTT
CASSDRTGSAGNTIYF
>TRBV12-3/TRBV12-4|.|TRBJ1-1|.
TGTGCCAGCAGTACGACCCGCCTAGCTGATATGAACACTGAAGCTTTCTTT
CASSTTRLADMNTEAFF
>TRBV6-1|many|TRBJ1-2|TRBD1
TGTGCCAGCAGCGGATGGGGACAGGGGTCGGTCTATGGCTACACCTTC
CASSGWGQGSVYGYTF
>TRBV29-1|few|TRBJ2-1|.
TGCAGCGTTGAAGAGGCCAGGGGATTTCGCAGCTCCTACAATGAGCAGTTCTTC
CSVEEARGFRSSYNEQFF
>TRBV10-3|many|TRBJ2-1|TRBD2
TGTGCCATCAGTGACTACGGGACTAGGATTGAGCAGTTCTTC
CAISDYGTRIEQFF
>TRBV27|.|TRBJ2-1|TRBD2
TGTGCCAGCAGATTATCTGCCCAACTAGCGGGGCCCTACAATGAGCAGTTCTTC
CASRLSAQLAGPYNEQFF
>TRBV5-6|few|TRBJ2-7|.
TGTGCCAGCAGCTCCGGCTGGGACGCCTACGAGCAGTACTTC
CASSSGWDAYEQYF
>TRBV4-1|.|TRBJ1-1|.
TGCGCCAGCAGCCAAGGGGCAGGATTCCCTTTGAACACTGAAGCTTTCTTT
CASSQGAGFPLNTEAFF
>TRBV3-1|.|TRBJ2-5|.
TGTGCCAGCAGCCAACGATGGGACACCGAACAAGAGACCCAGTACTTC
CASSQRWDTEQETQYF
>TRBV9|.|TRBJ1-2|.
TGTGCCAGCAGCGTTTCGGGCCACCTGTCCAATAACTATGGCTACACCTTC
CASSVSGHLSNNYGYTF
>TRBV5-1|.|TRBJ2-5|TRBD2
TGCGCCAGCAGGTGGACTAGCGGGAGAGCTCAAGAGACCCAGTACTTC
CASRWTSGRAQETQYF
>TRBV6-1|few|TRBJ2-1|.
TGTGCCAGCAGTCGGTATCCGGGGGGCCATGAGCAGTTCTTC
CASSRYPGGHEQFF
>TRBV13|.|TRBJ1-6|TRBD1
TGTGCCAGCAGCTTCAACACAGGGGGGAATTCACCCCTCCACTTT
CASSFNTGGNSPLHF
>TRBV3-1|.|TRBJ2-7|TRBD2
TGTGCCAGCAGCCAAGAAGAGCTAGCGGGAGGCCACGAGCAGTACTTC
CASSQEELAGGHEQYF
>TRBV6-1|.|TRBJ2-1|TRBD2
TGTGCCAGCAGTTATAGGAATCCGGGACTAGTAGGGGAGTTCAATGAGCAGTTCTTC
CASSYRNPGLVGEFNEQFF
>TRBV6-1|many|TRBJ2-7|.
TGTGCCAGCAGCTGGACCGGGACCGACGCCTACGAGCAGTACTTC
CASSWTGTDAYEQYF
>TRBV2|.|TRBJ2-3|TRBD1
TGTGCCAGCAGTGGACCGGGACAGGGGACAGATACGCAGTATTTT
CASSGPGQGTDTQYF
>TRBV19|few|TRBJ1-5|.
TGTGCCAGCCAAATACAGGGCATCCGTCAGCCCCAGCATTTT
CASQIQGIRQPQHF
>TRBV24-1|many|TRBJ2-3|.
TGTGCCACCAGTGATCCTAAGCGGGATACGCAGTATTTT
CATSDPKRDTQYF
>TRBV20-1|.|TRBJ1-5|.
TGCAGTGCTTCACGGGGGGCTCAGCCCCAGCATTTT
CSASRGAQPQHF
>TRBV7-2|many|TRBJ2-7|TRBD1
TGTGCCAGCAGACTAGACAGGGCCTCCTACGAGCAGTACTTC
CASRLDRASYEQYF
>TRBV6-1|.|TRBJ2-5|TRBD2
TGTGCCAGCACCGACACGAGACTAGCGGGGGGGCTCGGAGAGACCCAGTACTTC
CASTDTRLAGGLGETQYF
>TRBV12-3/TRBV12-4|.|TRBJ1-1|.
TGTGCCATCGCGGTGGGGCCAGAAGCTTTCTTT
CAIAVGPEAFF
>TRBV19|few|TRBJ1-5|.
TGTGCCAGTATTCCGGGACCGAGGACTGACAATCAGCCCCAGCATTTT
CASIPGPRTDNQPQHF
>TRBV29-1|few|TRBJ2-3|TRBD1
TGCAGCGTTGAGACAGGACAGGGGCTGGCAGATACGCAGTATTTT
CSVETGQGLADTQYF